The clone carrying this T cell receptor beta chain occurred many times. Its antigen is as yet unknown. Preparation of the TCRbeta library used unique molecular identifiers. MiXCR, applied by TCRdb to the PCR reads, yields one record per CDR3 protein. The profile shows roughly 240,000 distinct CDR3 sequences, 6.5% to 10% of them singletons. The data were obtained in a study of T-cell reconstitution after alpha-beta-depleted transplantation in children. Study-wide points: It was newly produced T cells that mostly accounted for T-cell counts and diversity one year after transplant.

This CDR3 has 14 residues. J lost 4 bases, V lost 3 bases, and 3 bases had no gene match. The germline CDR1 and CDR2 sequences are SGHRS and YFSETQ. The sequence derives from a male patient under 18 who had a stem cell transplant for acute lymphoblastic leukemia, so the T cells may come from the graft donor. V gene TRBV5-1 combines with J gene TRBJ2-7; TRBD1 agrees at 11 bases. Sequenced material: PBMCs, mostly from graft donor cells, taken 180 days after TCRalphabeta/CD19-depleted stem cell transplant. CDR3 sequence: CASSSGDRGYEQYF. The CDR3, as DNA: TGCGCCAGCAGCTCGGGGGACAGGGGGTACGAGCAGTACTTC.